This record looks at one T cell receptor beta chain sequence and its context. The table came from immunoSEQ multiplex PCR; TCRdb's copy has only in-frame clones and leaves some out. The profile shows 6,000 to 9,000 clones, around 68% of them singletons. These data come from a study of tumor-infiltrating lymphocytes in localized non-small cell lung cancer. Germline lookup yields CDR1 LGHNA and CDR2 YSLEER. V trimming: 1 base; J trimming: 3 bases; junction bases outside the gene matches: 3. The CDR3 extends over 16 amino acids. The receptor comes from a human donor with non-small cell lung cancer. This chain links TRBV4-3 with TRBJ1-5; the match to TRBD1 covers 10 bases. The sample comprised lung tumor tissue. This CDR3 reads CASSQGTGGLNQPQHF. In DNA form, the CDR3 reads TGCGCCAGCAGCCAAGGGACAGGGGGACTCAATCAGCCCCAGCATTTT.